In this sample, the clone carrying this TCR beta chain turned up many times. Time point noted: newly diagnosed GD, antithyroid drugs for less than 3 months. Preparation of the TCR library used RNA extracted from PBMCs. These data belong to a study of regulatory T cells in long-lasting Graves disease. Per germline, CDR1 MDHEN and CDR2 SYDVKM. The length of the CDR3 is 15 residues. Trimming stripped 4 bases from V and 4 bases from J, with 17 bases between. iRepertoire HTBI primers and Arm-PCR of CDR3 regions built TCR beta libraries. In TCRdb, the multiplex PCR reads were re-called with MiXCR into one record per CDR3 protein. The sample has approximately 390,000 distinct CDR3 sequences; roughly 15% are singletons. Separately, the same data were catalogued under a study of T cells in Graves' hyperthyroidism and ophthalmopathy.

The chain employs TRBV28 and TRBJ2-7; D is perhaps TRBD1 (6 bases). The sequence came from a woman under 30 with Graves disease. The starting material was peripheral blood mononuclear cells (PBMCs), obtained at new diagnosis, from a patient treated with antithyroid drugs. The CDR3 reads CASSSYRAQRYEQYF. The CDR3, as DNA: TGTGCCAGCAGTTCCTACAGGGCCCAACGATACGAGCAGTACTTC.